Below, one T cell receptor (beta chain) is given with its context. This entry comes from a study of T cell responses to AZD1222 COVID-19 vaccine. Produced via immunoSEQ multiplex PCR; TCRdb's table is partial and in-frame only. The repertoire holds over 120,000 clones, around 90% seen once, with over 3% in the top ten. The TCR sequence derives from an adult in good health. Sample: peripheral blood, taken on day 0 of AZD1222 vaccination.

The CDR3 spells CATRAAGAEQFF. The CDR3 coding sequence is TGTGCCACCAGGGCTGCTGGGGCAGAGCAGTTCTTC. The chain has TRBV24-1 and TRBJ2-1, with D possibly being TRBD1 (5 bases). Germline CDR1 is KGHDR and CDR2 is SFDVKD. Trimming took 7 bases from V and 10 from J, leaving 13 bases between them. This CDR3 has 12 residues.